This record covers a single TCR beta chain. What it recognizes is unknown. The sample belongs to a study of cytomegalovirus exposure and HLA in healthy donors. Regarding the study as a whole: Earlier findings revealed that most TCR beta V segments proved productive either about 87% or about 30% of the time. The presence/absence work took it that sequencing depth was about the same across donors. In terms of immune exposure information, only CMV serostatus was available.

PCR primers comprised 60 Vbeta and 13 Jbeta primers. In the authors' workflow: Roughly 9.9 million shared chains were among the roughly 80 million unique TCR beta chains that a later analysis counted. TCRdb's table, derived via immunoSEQ multiplex PCR, lists solely in-frame clones and lacks some. V, J and clone size derive from that table, while D and trimming were established from the DNA sequence. The table for this sample gives about 46,000 clones. Trimming removed 1 base from V and 6 bases from J, with 13 bases in between. Germline V gene data show CDR1 as LNHNV and CDR2 as YYDKDF (reference sequence). This CDR3 spans 15 amino acids.

The clonotype originates from a middle-aged woman in good health and CMV-seronegative. The V gene is TRBV15, the J gene TRBJ1-5; D possibly corresponds to TRBD1 (6 bases). The sequenced sample was PBMCs. DNA of the CDR3: TGTGCCACCAGCAGAGTAACAGGGCAGGGTCAGCCCCAGCATTTT. Translated: CATSRVTGQGQPQHF.